This TCR beta chain was profiled in a study of cytomegalovirus exposure and HLA in healthy donors. General study findings and limits: The study found most TCR sequences rare, yet found some public TCRs in many donors. The classifier was said to identify cytomegalovirus status with high specificity and sensitivity.

Concerning this clone: What it recognizes is unknown.

The method was immunoSEQ multiplex PCR; TCRdb's version includes in-frame clones alone and lacks a portion of them. This table holds more than 110,000 clones, 88% found once. V lost 4 bases, J lost 3 bases, and 9 bases stayed unmatched. Germline V CDR1 and CDR2: LNHDA, SQIVND (reference sequence). The CDR3 is made up of 17 amino acids. This chain uses TRBV19 with TRBJ2-7, with 13 bases matching TRBD2. The TCR originated in a woman younger than 30 in good health and CMV-seropositive. Material for sequencing was PBMCs. The CDR3 loop reads CASSTSGTSGTHYEQYF. DNA of the CDR3: TGTGCCAGTAGTACCAGTGGGACTAGCGGGACCCACTACGAGCAGTACTTC.